The 21 T cell receptor beta chains below were found in one sample sequenced in a study of beta chain features in type 1 diabetes. Sequencing targeted expressed TCRB transcripts, as all isolated RNA had been reverse transcribed. Profiled with immunoSEQ multiplex PCR; TCRdb holds only in-frame clones, not every one. Here the sample spans about 360,000 clones, 10% to 15% being singletons. The sample taken for sequencing was naive CD4+ T cells from blood. The origin of the receptors is a man aged 18 to 29 in good health.

This chain connects TRBV30 to TRBJ1-2; a weak D match, TRBD1 (6 bases). The CDR3 totals 14 residues. Germline-derived CDR1 and CDR2 are GTSNPN and SVGIG (reference sequence). Trimming took off 1 base at V and 7 bases at J, with 16 bases between the two ends. The CDR3 bases are TGTGCCTGGAGTGGGAGGCGGCAGGGGACTGGCTACACCTTC. This translates into CAWSGRRQGTGYTF. The whole variable domain, filled in from reference TRBV30 and TRBJ1-2, reads SQTIHQWPATLVQPVGSPLSLECTVEGTSNPNLYWYRQAAGRGLQLLFYSVGIGQISSEVPQNLSASRPQDRQFILSSKKLLLSDSGFYLCAWSGRRQGTGYTFGSGTRLTVV.

This clone was found a few times. The rearrangement uses TRBV5-1 and TRBJ2-7; 7 bases fit TRBD1. CDR1 SGHRS and CDR2 YFSETQ come from the germline V gene. Trimming removed 4 bases from V and 0 bases from J; junction bases left unmatched: 13. The CDR3 covers 17 residues. CDR3: CASSERPRDRGSYEQYF. Written as DNA, the CDR3 is TGCGCCAGCAGCGAAAGACCCCGGGACAGAGGCTCCTACGAGCAGTACTTC.

This clone occurred a few times. The chain has TRBV29-1 and TRBJ1-1; D unclear. There are 15 residues in the CDR3. Germline CDR1 is SQVTM and CDR2 is ANQGSEA. Trimming removed 2 bases from V and 2 bases from J, with 15 bases in between. The CDR3 protein is CSVEWPGGINTEAFF. The CDR3 coding sequence is TGCAGCGTTGAATGGCCCGGCGGGATCAACACTGAAGCTTTCTTT.

This clone was found a few times. The CDR3 region has the DNA TGTGCCAGCAGCTTGCAGGGGAGGGTCTATGGCTACACCTTC. Translation gives CASSLQGRVYGYTF. This chain connects TRBV7-9 to TRBJ1-2, with D tentatively TRBD1 (6 bases). The CDR3 is 14 residues long. With 3 bases removed from V and 4 bases from J, the gap between germline ends came to 12 bases. CDR1 and CDR2 (germline): SEHNR, FQNEAQ (reference sequence).

This clone occurred a few times. The chain has TRBV7-2 and TRBJ2-1; D ambiguous. V was trimmed by 1 base and J by 10 bases, leaving 11 bases between them. The length of the CDR3 is 13 residues. Germline assignment: CDR1 SGHTA and CDR2 FQGNSA. CDR3 in DNA: TGTGCCAGCAGCTTAGTTCGGGTACGAGAGCAGTTCTTC. Amino acid sequence: CASSLVRVREQFF.

CDR3 loop: CASSLVAPILTFSTDTQYF. The CDR3, as DNA: TGTGCCAGCAGCTTGGTGGCCCCCATTCTCACCTTCAGCACAGATACGCAGTATTTT. The chain joins TRBV5-4 to TRBJ2-3; D unresolved. Trimming pared 0 bases from V and 0 bases from J, leaving 20 bases between. This CDR3 has 19 amino acids. Germline V gene data show CDR1 as SGHNT and CDR2 as YYREEE (reference sequence).

CDR3: CASSGLGDTDQPQHF. DNA for the CDR3: TGTGCCAGCAGTGGTTTGGGGGACACTGATCAGCCCCAGCATTTT. This chain links TRBV2 with TRBJ1-5; D might be TRBD1 (6 bases). The CDR3 runs 15 residues. The ends were cut back, 4 bases at V and 5 bases at J, with 15 bases in the middle. Germline values: CDR1 SNHLY, CDR2 FYNNEI.

The chain links TRBV7-2 to TRBJ1-6; TRBD1 aligns across 10 bases. Unmatched junction bases numbered 1, after V lost 4 bases and J lost 7 bases. The germline V gene has CDR1 SGHTA and CDR2 FQGNSA. The CDR3 runs to 14 residues. CDR3 sequence reads: CASSSGQGNSPLHF. The DNA of the CDR3 is TGTGCCAGCAGCTCGGGACAGGGGAATTCACCCCTCCACTTT.

This clone was picked up a small number of times. The chain employs TRBV18 and TRBJ2-7, with D tentatively TRBD1 (5 bases). Germline CDR1 reads KGHSH; CDR2 reads LQKENI. The CDR3 extends over 14 amino acids. The V and J ends lost 3 bases and 2 bases respectively, with 11 bases between them. CDR3 region: CASSPHQGPYEQYF. The CDR3 nucleotides are TGTGCCAGCTCACCCCACCAGGGCCCCTACGAGCAGTACTTC.

A few counts support this clone. V gene TRBV7-2 combines with J gene TRBJ2-5; 8 bases are a match to TRBD1. Germline V gene sequence: CDR1 SGHTA, CDR2 FQGNSA. This CDR3 spans 14 amino acids. Losses at the gene ends were 5 bases for V and 4 bases for J; bases not matched to a gene: 6. For the CDR3, the DNA is TGTGCCAGCAGCCCTCGGACAGGGCGAGAGACCCAGTACTTC. Its translation is CASSPRTGRETQYF. The variable domain in full, completed from reference TRBV7-2 and TRBJ2-5, reads GAGVSQSPSNKVTEKGKDVELRCDPISGHTALYWYRQSLGQGLEFLIYFQGNSAPDKSGLPSDRFSAERTGGSVSTLTIQRTQQEDSAVYLCASSPRTGRETQYFGPGTRLLVL.

In this sample, this clone turned up a few times. J is TRBJ2-1 and V is TRBV18, with 9 nucleotides matching TRBD2. The V gene end was trimmed by 3 bases and the J gene end by 5 bases; junction bases not matched to a gene: 8. The CDR3 extends over 16 amino acids. CDR1 and CDR2 (germline): KGHSH, LQKENI. The CDR3 nucleotides read TGTGCCAGCTCACCGCGCGGCGGGAGGGCCCACAATGAGCAGTTCTTC. Protein: CASSPRGGRAHNEQFF.

V is TRBV29-1 and J is TRBJ1-4, with 10 bases fitting TRBD1. This CDR3 region has 14 residues. Trimming at V came to 6 bases and at J to 5 bases, leaving 6 bases not matched to a gene. CDR1 SQVTM and CDR2 ANQGSEA come from the germline V gene. As DNA, the CDR3 is TGCAGCGTCACCAGGGGACAGGGGAATGAAAAACTGTTTTTT. It yields the protein CSVTRGQGNEKLFF.

In its sample, this clone was seen a few times. This chain joins TRBV29-1 and TRBJ1-1; TRBD1 aligns across 8 bases. Germline trimming cut 6 bases from V and 1 base from J; bases unmatched to any gene: 4. CDR1 and CDR2 (germline): SQVTM, ANQGSEA. The CDR3 totals 13 residues. CDR3 sequence: CSVYRGRNTEAFF. The DNA of the CDR3 is TGCAGCGTCTACAGGGGGAGGAACACTGAAGCTTTCTTT.

This clone showed up just a few times. This sequence joins TRBV9 and TRBJ2-1; 9 bases are shared with TRBD2. V shed 0 bases and J 4 bases; nucleotides not matched to a gene: 2. Germline values: CDR1 SGDLS, CDR2 YYNGEE. This CDR3 comprises 15 residues. The CDR3 DNA is TGTGCCAGCAGCGTAGGCGGGGGGGTTTACAATGAGCAGTTCTTC. Translated, it gives CASSVGGGVYNEQFF.

This clone was counted a few times. The chain couples TRBV5-1 to TRBJ2-1; 7 bases line up with TRBD1. CDR1 is SGHRS and CDR2 is YFSETQ in the germline V gene. V dropped 4 bases and J dropped 0; count of bases not matched to a gene: 4. This CDR3 contains 15 residues. CDR3 region: CASSRDSSSYNEQFF. CDR3 bases: TGCGCCAGCAGCAGGGACAGCAGCTCCTACAATGAGCAGTTCTTC.

This clone was seen a handful of times. V and J are TRBV4-2 and TRBJ2-3; 7 bases are a match to TRBD2. Germline lookup yields CDR1 LGHNA and CDR2 YNFKEQ. J was trimmed by 2 bases and V by 1 base; bases with no gene match: 6. The CDR3 spans 16 residues. DNA of the CDR3: TGTGCCAGCAGCCAAGGAGCGGGAAGAGTCACAGATACGCAGTATTTT. This encodes CASSQGAGRVTDTQYF.

This clone was seen more than once but under ten times. The rearrangement joins TRBV7-9 to TRBJ1-6; 8 bases align to TRBD1. This CDR3 has 14 amino acids. The ends lost 3 bases at V and 5 bases at J; junction bases unmatched: 0. The germline V gene has CDR1 SEHNR and CDR2 FQNEAQ (reference sequence). CDR3 sequence reads: CASSLTGDNSPLHF. CDR3 nucleotide sequence: TGTGCCAGCAGCTTGACAGGGGATAATTCACCCCTCCACTTT. Full variable domain (missing parts from reference TRBV7-9 and TRBJ1-6): DTGVSQNPRHKITKRGQNVTFRCDPISEHNRLYWYRQTLGQGPEFLTYFQNEAQLEKSRLLSDRFSAERPKGSFSTLEIQRTEQGDSAMYLCASSLTGDNSPLHFGNGTRLTVT.

The chain has TRBV19 and TRBJ2-2, with D possibly TRBD2 on 6 matching bases. V was shortened by 8 bases and J by 5 bases, with 9 bases between the two germline ends. The germline CDR1 and CDR2 sequences are LNHDA and SQIVND (reference sequence). The CDR3 is 12 residues long. The DNA for the CDR3 is TGTGCCAGTGGCGCGGGGACCGGGGAGCTGTTTTTT. It yields the protein CASGAGTGELFF. The whole variable domain, filled in from reference TRBV19 and TRBJ2-2, reads DGGITQSPKYLFRKEGQNVTLSCEQNLNHDAMYWYRQDPGQGLRLIYYSQIVNDFQKGDIAEGYSVSREKKESFPLTVTSAQKNPTAFYLCASGAGTGELFFGEGSRLTVL.

CDR3 sequence (DNA): TGTGCCAGCAGCGTGGGAGGCATCGCGGGGTACACTGAAGCTTTCTTT. Its translation: CASSVGGIAGYTEAFF. This rearrangement joins TRBV9 to TRBJ1-1; D gene uncertain. Germline CDR1 is SGDLS and CDR2 is YYNGEE. CDR3 length equals 16 residues. V lost 2 bases and J 3 bases, leaving 17 bases between the germline ends.

This chain uses TRBV9 with TRBJ1-3; D perhaps matches TRBD1 (5 bases). Between the trimmed V and J ends, which lost 3 bases and 1 base, there was a span of 11 bases. The CDR3 is 15 residues long. CDR1 and CDR2 from the germline V gene are SGDLS and YYNGEE. In DNA, the CDR3 is TGTGCCAGCAGCGCCGCAGGGCTTTCTGGAAACACCATATATTTT. The encoded protein is CASSAAGLSGNTIYF.

This clone appeared a few times. V and J are TRBV7-2 and TRBJ1-6; D remains unclear. Trimming cost V 1 base and J 9 bases, with 7 bases left between them. The CDR3 covers 13 residues. From germline, CDR1 is SGHTA and CDR2 FQGNSA. In DNA form, the CDR3 reads TGTGCCAGCAGCTTAGGGGAGGGTTCACCCCTCCACTTT. Translation gives CASSLGEGSPLHF.